These T cell receptor beta chains were read from a single sample in a study of post-analysis software for immune sequencing data. TCRdb itself ran the PCR reads through MiXCR, one entry per CDR3 protein. The sample includes 750,000 to 950,000 distinct CDR3 sequences, roughly 46% seen only once; the top ten take 4% to 5%. Sequences were obtained from blood. The receptors shown here come from a girl between 5 and 17 years old with multiple sclerosis. The CDR3 runs from the conserved cysteine through the conserved F or W. A D gene is named only where the DNA matches it firmly. A clone size is listed for some rows: how often the clone was seen (once, few, many), or a class if it is expanded.

V	length	D	size	J	DNA	CDR3
TRBV6-6	15	TRBD1	.	TRBJ1-6	TGTGCCAGCAGTGTCGGGACAGCCTATAATTCACCCCTCCACTTT	CASSVGTAYNSPLHF
TRBV29-1	13	TRBD1	few	TRBJ1-2	TGCAGCGTTTCGACGACAGGGGCGGATGGCTACACCTTC	CSVSTTGADGYTF
TRBV6-5	14	TRBD1	few	TRBJ2-3	TGTGCCAGCAGGCGGACAGGGCAGACAGATACGCAGTATTTT	CASRRTGQTDTQYF
TRBV4-1	14	.	few	TRBJ2-1	TGCGCCAGCAGCCTCCTGGGGCCCCTGAATGAGCAGTTCTTC	CASSLLGPLNEQFF
TRBV6-5	14	.	many	TRBJ1-2	TGTGCCAGCAGTTACTCGAAACAGCTTGATGGCTACACCTTC	CASSYSKQLDGYTF
TRBV15	14	.	few	TRBJ2-2	TGTGCCACCAGCGGCGGGACAGACACCGGGGAGCTGTTTTTT	CATSGGTDTGELFF
TRBV12-3/TRBV12-4	15	.	.	TRBJ1-5	TGTGCCAGCAGTCCCCGACGGCCCATGGCTCAGCCCCAGCATTTT	CASSPRRPMAQPQHF
TRBV20-1	13	TRBD1	.	TRBJ2-5	TGCAGTGCTCCACAGGGGGCCTTGCGGGAGCAGTACTTC	CSAPQGALREQYF
TRBV25-1	18	TRBD2	few	TRBJ2-4	TGTGCCAGCAGTGATGGCAGGGGACTAGCGGCACCCAAAAACATTCAGTACTTC	CASSDGRGLAAPKNIQYF
TRBV6-1	15	.	.	TRBJ1-6	TGTGCCAGCAGTGAACGGGGATTCGGGAATTCACCCCTCCACTTT	CASSERGFGNSPLHF
TRBV6-1	17	.	.	TRBJ2-1	TGTGCCAGCAGTGAATCTGGGGCGGCCCCCTCCTACAATGAGCAGTTCTTC	CASSESGAAPSYNEQFF
TRBV20-1	14	.	.	TRBJ1-2	TGCAGTGCTAGAGATCGGTCAGGGGACTATGGCTACACCTTC	CSARDRSGDYGYTF
TRBV5-1	14	TRBD1	few	TRBJ2-7	TGCGCCAGCAGCTCCGGGACAGGGGACCACGAGCAGTACTTC	CASSSGTGDHEQYF
TRBV29-1	12	.	few	TRBJ2-5	TGCAGCGGGGGACTGGGGAAAGAGACCCAGTACTTC	CSGGLGKETQYF
TRBV6-2/TRBV6-3	16	TRBD2	.	TRBJ2-7	TGTGCCAGCAGTTACGGTTTAGCGGGAGGCCCCCACGAGCAGTACTTC	CASSYGLAGGPHEQYF
TRBV7-9	16	TRBD2	few	TRBJ2-1	TGTGCCAGCAGCCATGGCGGTAGCGGGGGCGTTGGGGAGCAGTTCTTC	CASSHGGSGGVGEQFF
TRBV5-6	19	.	few	TRBJ1-1	TGTGCCAGCAGCTTGGTGGGTCGGGCCGGGGCTCGGCCTTACACTGAAGCTTTCTTT	CASSLVGRAGARPYTEAFF
TRBV5-1	19	.	many	TRBJ2-6	TGCGCCAGCAGCTTGGGAGGGGTTTTGGCTAACTCTGGGGCCAACGTCCTGACTTTC	CASSLGGVLANSGANVLTF
TRBV4-1	15	.	.	TRBJ1-5	TGCGCCAGCAGCCAAGATATAGGGACGGGTCGGACCCAGCATTTT	CASSQDIGTGRTQHF
TRBV12-3/TRBV12-4	15	TRBD1	.	TRBJ2-2	TGTGCCAGCAGTTTCGGACAGGCGAACACCGGGGAGCTGTTTTTT	CASSFGQANTGELFF
TRBV20-1	12	.	.	TRBJ2-7	TGCAGTGCTAATCCAGGGAAACACGAGCAGTACTTC	CSANPGKHEQYF
TRBV28	14	.	few	TRBJ2-5	TGTGCCAGCAGAACGTCAGGGAGCCAAGAGACCCAGTACTTC	CASRTSGSQETQYF
TRBV7-8	16	.	.	TRBJ2-5	TGTGCCAGCAGCCTAGGCGGGACAGCTTCCCAAGAGACCCAGTACTTC	CASSLGGTASQETQYF
TRBV7-9	15	.	.	TRBJ2-5	TGTGCCAGCAGCTGGGCCGTTTCGGTCCAAGAGACCCAGTACTTC	CASSWAVSVQETQYF
TRBV9	13	.	.	TRBJ2-7	TGTGCCAGCAGCCCCCGGGTCTCCGGCGAGCAGTACTTC	CASSPRVSGEQYF
TRBV12-3/TRBV12-4	14	.	few	TRBJ2-1	TGTGCCAGCAGGCCCGACGGGCCCTACAATGAGCAGTTCTTC	CASRPDGPYNEQFF
TRBV7-9	16	TRBD2	.	TRBJ2-1	TGTGCCAGCAGCTTAGATCGTCTAGCGGTCTACAATGAGCAGTTCTTC	CASSLDRLAVYNEQFF
TRBV3-1	13	.	.	TRBJ2-3	TGTGCCAGCAGCCAGACCGTTATACATACGCAGTATTTT	CASSQTVIHTQYF
TRBV6-5	16	TRBD2	few	TRBJ2-1	TGTGCCAGCAGTTACTTGGGGCTTGGCGGGGGGAATGAGCAGTTCTTC	CASSYLGLGGGNEQFF
TRBV5-1	16	.	.	TRBJ2-4	TGCGCCAGCAGCCTCCGCCCAGAGCTAGCCAAAAACATTCAGTACTTC	CASSLRPELAKNIQYF
TRBV20-1	14	.	few	TRBJ2-7	TGCAGTGCACCGGTCGGGGGAAGCTCCTACGAGCAGTACTTC	CSAPVGGSSYEQYF
TRBV4-2	15	.	.	TRBJ2-2	TGTGCCAGCAGCCAAGATCCCAGCGCCTCCGGGGAGCTGTTTTTT	CASSQDPSASGELFF
TRBV15	16	.	.	TRBJ2-3	TGTGCCACCAGCAGTAACCCTGGGACAAGACAAGCAACGCAGTATTTT	CATSSNPGTRQATQYF
TRBV20-1	15	TRBD2	once	TRBJ2-3	TGCAGTGCAGTGGCCTTGGCGGGAGTATCAGATACGCAGTATTTT	CSAVALAGVSDTQYF
TRBV12-3/TRBV12-4	15	.	.	TRBJ2-7	TGTGCCAGCAGCGCGAATGTGGGGAGCTCCTACGAGCAGTACTTC	CASSANVGSSYEQYF
TRBV29-1	15	.	.	TRBJ1-6	TGCAGCGTTTGCGTGGATCCGGGCTGTAGTTCACCCCTCCACTTT	CSVCVDPGCSSPLHF
TRBV12-3/TRBV12-4	12	TRBD1	.	TRBJ1-5	TGTGCCAGCAGTTCCGACAGGGGGCCCAGGCATTTT	CASSSDRGPRHF
TRBV9	13	.	.	TRBJ2-1	TGTGCCAGCAGCGTAGGCCAGTACAATGAGCAGTTCTTC	CASSVGQYNEQFF
TRBV7-2	14	.	.	TRBJ1-1	TGTGCCAGCAGCTTAAACCGGGGAGACACTGAAGCTTTCTTT	CASSLNRGDTEAFF
TRBV2	14	.	.	TRBJ1-6	TGTGCCAGCAGGATGACAGCGTATAATTCACCCCTCCACTTT	CASRMTAYNSPLHF
TRBV20-1	18	TRBD2	.	TRBJ2-3	TGCAGTGCTAGAAGTAGCGGGAGCCCACGTATCCTCACAGATACGCAGTATTTT	CSARSSGSPRILTDTQYF
TRBV6-5	15	TRBD2	.	TRBJ2-5	TGTGCCAGCAGACTTACTAGCGGGAGACAAGAGACCCAGTACTTC	CASRLTSGRQETQYF
TRBV20-1	11	.	.	TRBJ1-1	TGCAGTGCTAGGTTGGACACTGAAGCTTTCTTT	CSARLDTEAFF
TRBV7-9	16	.	once	TRBJ1-2	TGTGCCAGCAGCTACGGGGGAGGCAAAGCTGACTATGGTTACACCTTC	CASSYGGGKADYGYTF
TRBV7-2	19	.	.	TRBJ2-7	TGTGCCAGCAGCCCACCCCCTTGGGACCTACGGACCGTAGCCTACGAGCAGTACTTC	CASSPPPWDLRTVAYEQYF
TRBV10-3	15	TRBD2	few	TRBJ2-7	TGTGCCATTCGCTCCCAGCGGGAGGTCCAGTACGAGCAGTACTTC	CAIRSQREVQYEQYF
TRBV9	15	.	.	TRBJ1-4	TGTGCCAGCAGCGTTGGAGGAGGGCGCGATGAAAAACTGTTTTTT	CASSVGGGRDEKLFF
TRBV28	16	.	once	TRBJ2-7	TGTGCCAGCAGACCCTTAACGGGACACCTAACCTACGAGCAGTACTTC	CASRPLTGHLTYEQYF
TRBV4-1	17	TRBD1	few	TRBJ1-4	TGCGCCAGCAGCCAAGACTTAGGTGGGAACAGGGGAGAAAAACTGTTTTTT	CASSQDLGGNRGEKLFF
TRBV6-1	13	.	few	TRBJ2-7	TGTGCCAGCAGTCCTTCGATGCGGTTAGAGCAGTACTTC	CASSPSMRLEQYF
TRBV7-2	14	.	.	TRBJ2-1	TGTGCCAGCAGTCCCCAGCTGGGGACGGATGAGCAGTTCTTC	CASSPQLGTDEQFF
TRBV6-5	15	TRBD2	few	TRBJ2-7	TGTGCCAGCAGTTACACGGGCGGGAGCTCCTACGAGCAGTACTTC	CASSYTGGSSYEQYF
TRBV28	16	.	few	TRBJ2-1	TGTGCCAGCAGTCCCTCGACAGTCTTCTCTTACAATGAGCAGTTCTTC	CASSPSTVFSYNEQFF
TRBV5-5	16	TRBD2	.	TRBJ2-1	TGTGCCAGCAGCTTCCGGACTAGCGGTCTAAACAATGAGCAGTTCTTC	CASSFRTSGLNNEQFF